These T cell receptor beta chains were read from a single sample in a study of tumor T cells in aggressive B-cell lymphoma. Some clones are missing from TCRdb's copy, which holds only in-frame ones; the method was immunoSEQ multiplex PCR. The sample holds roughly 3,300 clones, 55% to 70% seen once. The sequenced sample was tumor tissue. Receptors originate from an adult with diffuse large B cell lymphoma. The CDR3 runs from the conserved cysteine through the conserved F or W. A D gene is named only where the DNA matches it firmly. Where a row states a size, it is once, few, many or the class of an expanded clone; other rows omit it.

J: TRBJ2-7
V: TRBV6-1
D: .
size: .
DNA: TGTGCCAGCAGCCCGTCCCTGGAGCAGTACTTC
CDR3: CASSPSLEQYF

J: TRBJ2-7
V: TRBV2
D: .
size: .
DNA: TGTGCCAGCAGTCCGGGACAATACTCCTACGAGCAGTACTTC
CDR3: CASSPGQYSYEQYF

J: TRBJ2-7
V: TRBV5-6
D: TRBD2
size: once
DNA: TGTGCCAGCAGCTTGGTGGGACTAGCGGGAGGTTCCGAGCAGTACTTC
CDR3: CASSLVGLAGGSEQYF

J: TRBJ2-7
V: TRBV15
D: TRBD1
size: .
DNA: TGTGCCACCAGCATCCTACAAGGGACAGGCGAGCAGTACTTC
CDR3: CATSILQGTGEQYF

J: TRBJ2-1
V: TRBV5-6
D: TRBD1
size: .
DNA: TGTGCCAGCAGTACGGGCGGTAGGACAGGGACCAATGAGCAGTTCTTC
CDR3: CASSTGGRTGTNEQFF

J: TRBJ2-1
V: TRBV5-4
D: TRBD2
size: .
DNA: TGTGCCAGCAGCTTGGGACTAGCGGGAGGTAATGAGCAGTTCTTC
CDR3: CASSLGLAGGNEQFF

J: TRBJ2-3
V: TRBV10-3
D: TRBD2
size: .
DNA: TGTGCCATCAGCCAACGGACTAGCGGGAGGGCAGATACGCAGTATTTT
CDR3: CAISQRTSGRADTQYF

J: TRBJ2-1
V: TRBV7-2
D: .
size: .
DNA: TGTGCCAGCAACTTAGTGGCAGGGTCTTCCTACAATGAGCAGTTCTTC
CDR3: CASNLVAGSSYNEQFF

J: TRBJ1-6
V: TRBV30
D: .
size: .
DNA: TGTGCCTGGAGTTACAGAAATAATTCACCCCTCCACTTT
CDR3: CAWSYRNNSPLHF

J: TRBJ2-3
V: TRBV29-1
D: TRBD2
size: .
DNA: TGCAGCGTTGCAGGCACTAGCGGGAGGGCCTCGGTACCAGATACGCAGTATTTT
CDR3: CSVAGTSGRASVPDTQYF

J: TRBJ2-7
V: TRBV9
D: .
size: .
DNA: TGTGCCAGCAGCGGAACAGGGCTCACCGAGCAGTACTTC
CDR3: CASSGTGLTEQYF

J: TRBJ2-7
V: TRBV18
D: .
size: .
DNA: TGTGCCAGCTCACCCACTAAGATCTCCTACGAGCAGTACTTC
CDR3: CASSPTKISYEQYF

J: TRBJ2-7
V: TRBV7-3
D: TRBD2
size: .
DNA: TGTGCCAGCAGCTCCCACGGGGCGGGAGTTGCAGGGGAGCAGTACTTC
CDR3: CASSSHGAGVAGEQYF

J: TRBJ1-4
V: TRBV6-1
D: .
size: .
DNA: TGTGCCAGCAGCCCTACAGGGTTGAGGGAAAAACTGTTTTTT
CDR3: CASSPTGLREKLFF

J: TRBJ1-2
V: TRBV2
D: .
size: .
DNA: TGTGCCAGCAAGGAGAGCGACTATGGCCACACCTTC
CDR3: CASKESDYGHTF

J: TRBJ1-1
V: TRBV28
D: TRBD1
size: .
DNA: TGTGCCAGCAGTTCAGGACAGGGTTATACTGAAGCTTTCTTT
CDR3: CASSSGQGYTEAFF

J: TRBJ2-7
V: TRBV7-2
D: TRBD1
size: .
DNA: TGTGCCAGCGGTCGGGACAGCCGTTACGAGCAGTACTTC
CDR3: CASGRDSRYEQYF

J: TRBJ2-5
V: TRBV6-6
D: .
size: .
DNA: TGTGCCAGCAGTTACGCAGGCTCGACGACCCAGTACTTC
CDR3: CASSYAGSTTQYF

J: TRBJ2-7
V: TRBV14
D: TRBD2
size: .
DNA: TGTGCCAGCAGCCAAGAAGTACTAGCGGGAGGATCCTACGAGCAGTACTTC
CDR3: CASSQEVLAGGSYEQYF

J: TRBJ2-3
V: TRBV6-5
D: .
size: .
DNA: TGTGCCAGCAGTTACCCCGGCACAGATACGCAGTATTTT
CDR3: CASSYPGTDTQYF

J: TRBJ1-4
V: TRBV30
D: .
size: .
DNA: TGTGCCTGGAGTCGACGACAAGACGAAAAACTGTTTTTT
CDR3: CAWSRRQDEKLFF

J: TRBJ1-2
V: TRBV18
D: TRBD1
size: .
DNA: TGTGCCAGCTCATCCGGACAGGGCCTGGATGGCTACACCTTC
CDR3: CASSSGQGLDGYTF

J: TRBJ1-2
V: TRBV11-2
D: .
size: .
DNA: TGTGCCAGCAGCCAGGGGACGGCCTATGGCTACACCTTC
CDR3: CASSQGTAYGYTF

J: TRBJ1-4
V: TRBV6-6
D: .
size: .
DNA: TGTGCCAGCACCACCCGGTACAGGGAAGAAAAACTGTTTTTT
CDR3: CASTTRYREEKLFF

J: TRBJ1-5
V: TRBV18
D: .
size: .
DNA: TGTGCCAGCTCGCCCGGGGGGCTCCGTCAGCCCCAGCATTTT
CDR3: CASSPGGLRQPQHF

J: TRBJ2-2
V: TRBV19
D: .
size: .
DNA: TGTGCCAGTAGTATCACAGCCCAGAACACCGGGGAGCTGTTTTTT
CDR3: CASSITAQNTGELFF

J: TRBJ2-1
V: TRBV29-1
D: TRBD1
size: .
DNA: TGCAGCGTTGTGAGGGACAGGGGAAGGGTGGATGAGCAGTTCTTC
CDR3: CSVVRDRGRVDEQFF

J: TRBJ1-5
V: TRBV7-2
D: .
size: .
DNA: TGTGCCAGCAGCTTAAGGCAGGGCGATCAGCCCCAGCATTTT
CDR3: CASSLRQGDQPQHF

J: TRBJ1-6
V: TRBV9
D: TRBD1
size: .
DNA: TGTGCTAGCAGCCCTCATTCGGGGACAGTTAAGTCACCCCTCCACTTT
CDR3: CASSPHSGTVKSPLHF

J: TRBJ1-2
V: TRBV4-2
D: TRBD1
size: .
DNA: TGTGCCAGCAGCCCCAGACAGGGTTTCTATGGCTACACCTTC
CDR3: CASSPRQGFYGYTF

J: TRBJ1-1
V: TRBV28
D: .
size: .
DNA: TGTGCCAGCAGCCTAGACAGAGACACTAAAGCTTTCTTT
CDR3: CASSLDRDTKAFF

J: TRBJ2-7
V: TRBV15
D: .
size: .
DNA: TGTGCCACCAGCAGAGATGTGGCGGACAACGAGCAGTACTTC
CDR3: CATSRDVADNEQYF

J: TRBJ2-7
V: TRBV7-2
D: .
size: .
DNA: TGTGCCAGCAGCTTCCCGACGGGAATCTCCTACGAGCAGTACTTC
CDR3: CASSFPTGISYEQYF

J: TRBJ1-2
V: TRBV28
D: .
size: .
DNA: TGTGCCAGCAGACGCCCGGGACAACGATATGGCTACACCTTC
CDR3: CASRRPGQRYGYTF

J: TRBJ1-5
V: TRBV6-5
D: .
size: few
DNA: TGTGCCAGCAGTTACGACATCAATCAGCCCCAGCATTTT
CDR3: CASSYDINQPQHF

J: TRBJ2-1
V: TRBV27
D: .
size: .
DNA: TGTGCCAGCAGTTCTAGACAGATTCTCGGCAATGAGCAGTTCTTC
CDR3: CASSSRQILGNEQFF

J: TRBJ2-3
V: TRBV30
D: .
size: .
DNA: TGTGCCTGGAGCCCCAGAGATACGCAGTATTTT
CDR3: CAWSPRDTQYF

J: TRBJ2-6
V: TRBV9
D: .
size: .
DNA: TGTGCCAGCAGCTCATTAGTAGCTGGGGCCAACGTCCTGACTTTC
CDR3: CASSSLVAGANVLTF

J: TRBJ1-1
V: TRBV28
D: TRBD1
size: .
DNA: TGTGCCAGCAGCAAAACAGGGGGGGGCACTGAAGCTTTCTTT
CDR3: CASSKTGGGTEAFF

J: TRBJ1-5
V: TRBV5-1
D: TRBD1
size: .
DNA: TGCGCCAGCAGCCCCGGACAGGGAGACTATAGCAATCAGCCCCAGCATTTT
CDR3: CASSPGQGDYSNQPQHF

J: TRBJ2-1
V: TRBV7-2
D: .
size: .
DNA: TGTGCCAGCAGCTTGGCGGCAGGAGGAAATGAGCAGTTCTTC
CDR3: CASSLAAGGNEQFF

J: TRBJ1-5
V: TRBV7-2
D: .
size: .
DNA: TGCGCCAGCAGTTTAAGGCAGGGCGATCAGCCCCAGCATTTT
CDR3: CASSLRQGDQPQHF

J: TRBJ1-1
V: TRBV21-1
D: .
size: .
DNA: TGTGCCAGCAGCAAAGCTTGGACAGGGGGGAGCACTGAAGCTTTCTTT
CDR3: CASSKAWTGGSTEAFF

J: TRBJ1-4
V: TRBV11-2
D: .
size: few
DNA: TGTGCCAGCAGCTTATTCGCCCAGGGGAACGAAAAACTGTTTTTT
CDR3: CASSLFAQGNEKLFF

J: TRBJ1-5
V: TRBV25-1
D: .
size: .
DNA: TGTGCCAGCAGTGCGGCGGAAAGAGAGCCCCAGCATTTT
CDR3: CASSAAEREPQHF

J: TRBJ2-5
V: TRBV5-1
D: .
size: .
DNA: TGCGCCAGCAGCGTGGACGGGGGTAAGCAGTACTTC
CDR3: CASSVDGGKQYF